These T cell receptor beta chains were read from a single sample in a study of blood T cell repertoires in COVID-19. Generated by immunoSEQ multiplex PCR, the TCRdb table keeps only in-frame clones and is missing some. The table records 390,000 or so clones, 86% of them present only once. Sequenced input: peripheral blood. Every receptor here comes from a woman in her twenties or thirties with active or convalescent COVID-19. CDR3s include the opening cysteine and the closing phenylalanine or tryptophan. D genes are given only for firm matches. The size entry is marked missing in some rows and otherwise reads once, few, many or a size class.

abundance: -; d_gene: -; v_gene: TRBV30; j_gene: TRBJ1-4; CDR3aa: CAWSGQSNEKLFF; CDR3nt: TGTGCCTGGAGTGGACAGTCTAATGAAAAACTGTTTTTT
abundance: -; d_gene: -; v_gene: TRBV7-2; j_gene: TRBJ2-3; CDR3aa: CASSPGLDTQYF; CDR3nt: TGTGCCAGCAGCCCGGGACTAGATACGCAGTATTTT
abundance: -; d_gene: -; v_gene: TRBV18; j_gene: TRBJ1-6; CDR3aa: CASSQNGDSPLHF; CDR3nt: TGTGCCAGCTCACAAAACGGTGATTCACCCCTCCACTTT
abundance: -; d_gene: TRBD1; v_gene: TRBV25-1; j_gene: TRBJ2-7; CDR3aa: CASSSRDRGYEQYF; CDR3nt: TGTGCCAGCAGTTCCCGGGACAGGGGCTACGAGCAGTACTTC
abundance: -; d_gene: -; v_gene: TRBV27; j_gene: TRBJ1-5; CDR3aa: CASSLVGISNQPQHF; CDR3nt: TGTGCCAGCAGTTTGGTCGGTATATCCAATCAGCCCCAGCATTTT
abundance: -; d_gene: TRBD1; v_gene: TRBV2; j_gene: TRBJ1-4; CDR3aa: CASSLQGATSEKLFF; CDR3nt: TGTGCCAGCAGCCTACAGGGGGCCACCAGTGAAAAACTGTTTTTT
abundance: -; d_gene: -; v_gene: TRBV11-2; j_gene: TRBJ2-7; CDR3aa: CASSLNLGALYEQYF; CDR3nt: TGTGCCAGCAGCCTTAATCTAGGGGCCCTCTACGAGCAGTACTTC
abundance: few; d_gene: -; v_gene: TRBV7-2; j_gene: TRBJ1-1; CDR3aa: CASSLTAEAFF; CDR3nt: TGTGCCAGCAGCCTTACAGCAGAAGCTTTCTTT
abundance: -; d_gene: -; v_gene: TRBV7-6; j_gene: TRBJ2-3; CDR3aa: CASSQADTQYF; CDR3nt: TGTGCCAGCTCCCAGGCAGATACGCAGTATTTT
abundance: -; d_gene: -; v_gene: TRBV21-1; j_gene: TRBJ1-2; CDR3aa: CASSKPQDRTYGYTF; CDR3nt: TGTGCCAGCAGCAAACCACAAGACAGAACCTATGGCTACACCTTC
abundance: once; d_gene: -; v_gene: TRBV29-1; j_gene: TRBJ1-3; CDR3aa: CSVEDLPRDRPGNTIYF; CDR3nt: TGCAGCGTTGAAGATCTCCCTCGGGATAGGCCTGGAAACACCATATATTTT
abundance: -; d_gene: TRBD1; v_gene: TRBV5-6; j_gene: TRBJ1-2; CDR3aa: CASSGGDRAGYGYTF; CDR3nt: TGTGCCAGCAGCGGCGGCGACAGGGCGGGCTATGGCTACACCTTC
abundance: -; d_gene: TRBD1; v_gene: TRBV7-8; j_gene: TRBJ2-1; CDR3aa: CASSPSRDRGYNEQFF; CDR3nt: TGTGCCAGCAGCCCAAGCCGGGACAGGGGCTACAATGAGCAGTTCTTC
abundance: -; d_gene: -; v_gene: TRBV7-9; j_gene: TRBJ1-6; CDR3aa: CASSLANPGNSPLHF; CDR3nt: TGTGCCAGCAGCTTAGCGAATCCGGGGAATTCACCCCTCCACTTT
abundance: few; d_gene: TRBD2; v_gene: TRBV3-1/TRBV3-2; j_gene: TRBJ2-2; CDR3aa: CASSHGQIFGGAGELFF; CDR3nt: TGTGCCAGCAGCCACGGCCAAATCTTCGGGGGGGCCGGGGAGCTGTTTTTT
abundance: -; d_gene: TRBD2; v_gene: TRBV4-2; j_gene: TRBJ2-7; CDR3aa: CASSHVSGTSVSSYEQYF; CDR3nt: TGTGCCAGCAGCCATGTCTCCGGGACTAGCGTCTCCTCCTACGAGCAGTACTTC
abundance: -; d_gene: TRBD2; v_gene: TRBV5-6; j_gene: TRBJ2-1; CDR3aa: CASSLGRGVYNEQFF; CDR3nt: TGTGCCAGCAGCTTGGGGCGGGGGGTCTACAATGAGCAGTTCTTC
abundance: -; d_gene: TRBD2; v_gene: TRBV9; j_gene: TRBJ2-2; CDR3aa: CASSVIRIVTSGGANTGELFF; CDR3nt: TGTGCCAGCAGCGTAATTCGTATTGTTACTAGCGGGGGGGCGAACACCGGGGAGCTGTTTTTT
abundance: once; d_gene: TRBD1; v_gene: TRBV5-1; j_gene: TRBJ1-4; CDR3aa: CASSLTGGNEKLFF; CDR3nt: TGCGCCAGCAGCTTGACAGGGGGTAATGAAAAACTGTTTTTT
abundance: -; d_gene: -; v_gene: TRBV5-1; j_gene: TRBJ1-6; CDR3aa: CASSLGWGEDSPLHF; CDR3nt: TGCGCCAGCAGCTTGGGTTGGGGAGAGGATTCACCCCTCCACTTT
abundance: -; d_gene: -; v_gene: TRBV4-1; j_gene: TRBJ2-1; CDR3aa: CASSQEFLAWYNEQFF; CDR3nt: TGCGCCAGCAGCCAAGAATTCCTAGCATGGTACAATGAGCAGTTCTTC
abundance: -; d_gene: TRBD2; v_gene: TRBV7-2; j_gene: TRBJ2-1; CDR3aa: CASSSERGLWNEQFF; CDR3nt: TGTGCCAGCAGCTCAGAGCGGGGGCTTTGGAATGAGCAGTTCTTC
abundance: -; d_gene: TRBD1; v_gene: TRBV6-5; j_gene: TRBJ2-7; CDR3aa: CASSRQGGEQYF; CDR3nt: TGTGCCAGCAGTCGACAGGGGGGCGAGCAGTACTTC
abundance: -; d_gene: -; v_gene: TRBV6-5; j_gene: TRBJ1-4; CDR3aa: CASSYSGTGRVFF; CDR3nt: TGTGCCAGCAGTTACTCAGGGACGGGGAGGGTGTTTTTT
abundance: -; d_gene: -; v_gene: TRBV6-5; j_gene: TRBJ2-3; CDR3aa: CASHLPGGRADTQYF; CDR3nt: TGTGCCAGCCACCTCCCCGGAGGGCGGGCAGATACGCAGTATTTT
abundance: -; d_gene: TRBD1; v_gene: TRBV3-1/TRBV3-2; j_gene: TRBJ1-1; CDR3aa: CASSSGQALRVSATFF; CDR3nt: TGTGCCAGCAGCTCCGGACAGGCGCTAAGGGTCTCGGCTACTTTCTTT
abundance: -; d_gene: -; v_gene: TRBV12-3/TRBV12-4; j_gene: TRBJ1-3; CDR3aa: CAGYAGGGNTIYF; CDR3nt: TGTGCCGGGTACGCGGGAGGTGGAAACACCATATATTTT
abundance: -; d_gene: -; v_gene: TRBV6-5; j_gene: TRBJ2-3; CDR3aa: CASSSGSTPRTDTQYF; CDR3nt: TGTGCCAGCAGTTCGGGGTCGACTCCAAGGACAGATACGCAGTATTTT
abundance: -; d_gene: -; v_gene: TRBV3-1/TRBV3-2; j_gene: TRBJ1-2; CDR3aa: CASSQETQGAYGYTF; CDR3nt: TGTGCCAGCAGCCAAGAGACACAGGGTGCCTATGGCTACACCTTC